Given below is one TCR beta chain in context. Its specificity is unknown. The V end was cut by 6 bases, the J end by 0 bases, with 12 bases between. The length of the CDR3 is 15 residues. The germline CDR1 and CDR2 sequences are MNHEY and SVGAGI. This specimen belongs to a study of shared clonotypes between healthy human individuals. Study-level points and caveats: Generally, estimated richness proved larger in naive subsets than it did in memory subsets.

At deep level, the assay was performed. Study processing details: Junction-only sequences produced by ImmunoSEQ had no quality scores, so filtering differed. Sequencing was performed with immunoSEQ multiplex PCR; in TCRdb, only in-frame clones are kept and a portion is missing. V, J and clone size are those of that table, while D and trimming were read from the DNA. This table holds millions of clones, 95% found once. Donors, healthy HIV-negative adults, lacked recent acute infections or vaccinations. Sequenced: naive CD4+ T cells sorted from blood. Subset in this sample: CD45RA+ positively selected. This receptor was taken from a man aged 18 to 29 in good health. The chain recombines TRBV6-5 with TRBJ2-4; unclear D gene. The CDR3 spells CASRSAEIAKNIQYF. The CDR3 DNA reads TGTGCCAGCAGATCGGCAGAGATAGCCAAAAACATTCAGTACTTC.